The clone carrying this T cell receptor (beta chain) was seen repeatedly, ten times or more. This sample was taken from a study of neurological immune-mediated disorders. 5'RACE with 10-nucleotide random UMIs produced the cDNA. A single run covered 15-18 subjects with over 180 million TCR-beta sequences. Via MiXCR, TCRdb re-called the 5' RACE reads, giving one row per CDR3 protein. The sample has about 29,000 distinct CDR3 sequences, roughly 12% seen once. The CDR3 is made up of 16 amino acids. Germline V gene lookup returns CDR1 SQVTM and CDR2 ANQGSEA. Trimming left V 7 bases short and J 1 base short, with 20 bases between.

The chain links TRBV29-1 to TRBJ2-1; tentatively, D is TRBD2 (6 bases). This clonotype originated in a woman in her sixties in good health. Material: PBMCs. Here the CDR3 reads CSARRPSAVSYNEQFF. CDR3 nucleotide sequence: TGCAGCGCCCGAAGGCCTAGCGCAGTATCCTACAATGAGCAGTTCTTC.